This note documents a single T cell receptor beta chain sequence. The data were obtained in a study of blood T cell repertoires in COVID-19. Germline V gene data show CDR1 as PRHDT and CDR2 as FYEKMQ (reference sequence). V lost 5 bases and J lost 4; bases outside the gene matches: 17. The CDR3 extends over 18 amino acids. Measured with immunoSEQ multiplex PCR; TCRdb has only the in-frame clones, and not every one. The sample shows around 54,000 clones, 70% to 90% of them seen only once. The sequenced material came from peripheral blood. The chain carries TRBV13 and TRBJ1-3; 7 bases fit TRBD1. The TCR originated in a human donor in a cohort sampled during active COVID-19. CDR3 DNA sequence: TGTGCCAGCAGCAGAACAGGGGTCCTACTCCCGTCCGGAAACACCATATATTTT. It specifies CASSRTGVLLPSGNTIYF.